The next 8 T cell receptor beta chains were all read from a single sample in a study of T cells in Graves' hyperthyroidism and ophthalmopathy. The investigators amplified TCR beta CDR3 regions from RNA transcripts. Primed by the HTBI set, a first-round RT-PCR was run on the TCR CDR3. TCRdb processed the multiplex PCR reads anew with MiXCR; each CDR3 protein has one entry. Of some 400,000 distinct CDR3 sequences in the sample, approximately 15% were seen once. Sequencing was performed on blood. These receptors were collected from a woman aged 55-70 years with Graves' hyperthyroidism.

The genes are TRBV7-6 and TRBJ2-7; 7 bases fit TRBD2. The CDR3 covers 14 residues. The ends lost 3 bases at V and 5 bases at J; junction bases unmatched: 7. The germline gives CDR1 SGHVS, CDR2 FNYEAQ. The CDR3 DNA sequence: TGTGCCAGCAGCTTGAGCGGGACCCCTCACGAGCAGTACTTC. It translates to CASSLSGTPHEQYF.

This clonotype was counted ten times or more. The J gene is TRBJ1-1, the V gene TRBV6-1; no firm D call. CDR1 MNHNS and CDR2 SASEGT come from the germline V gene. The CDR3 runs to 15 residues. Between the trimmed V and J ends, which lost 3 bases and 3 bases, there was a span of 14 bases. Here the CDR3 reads CASSDWGVGDTEAFF. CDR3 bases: TGTGCCAGCAGTGATTGGGGAGTCGGGGACACTGAAGCTTTCTTT.

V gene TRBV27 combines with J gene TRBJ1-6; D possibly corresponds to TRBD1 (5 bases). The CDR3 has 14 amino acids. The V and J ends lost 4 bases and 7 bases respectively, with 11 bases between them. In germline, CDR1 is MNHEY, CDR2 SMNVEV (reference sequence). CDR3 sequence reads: CASSSGQRNSPLHF. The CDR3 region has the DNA TGTGCCAGCAGTTCAGGGCAGCGGAATTCACCCCTCCACTTT.

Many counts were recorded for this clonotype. The CDR3 loop is CASSLALVLATDTQYF. CDR3 nucleotide sequence: TGTGCCAGCAGCTTAGCGCTGGTGTTAGCGACAGATACGCAGTATTTT. The rearrangement uses TRBV7-9 and TRBJ2-3, with a tentative D call TRBD2 (5 bases). The CDR3 has 16 residues. V was trimmed by 0 bases and J by 3 bases, leaving 13 bases between them. CDR1 is SEHNR and CDR2 is FQNEAQ in the germline V gene (reference sequence).

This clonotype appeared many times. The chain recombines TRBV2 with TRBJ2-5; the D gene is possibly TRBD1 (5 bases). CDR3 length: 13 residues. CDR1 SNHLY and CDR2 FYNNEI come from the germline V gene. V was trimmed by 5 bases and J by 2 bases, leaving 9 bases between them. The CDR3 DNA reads TGTGCCAGCAGTCGGACATATCAAGAGACCCAGTACTTC. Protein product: CASSRTYQETQYF.

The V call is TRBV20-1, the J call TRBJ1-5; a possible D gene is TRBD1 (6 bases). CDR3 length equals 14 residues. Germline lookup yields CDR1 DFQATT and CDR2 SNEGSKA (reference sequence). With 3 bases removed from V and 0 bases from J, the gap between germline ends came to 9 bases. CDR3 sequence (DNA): TGCAGTGCTAGCAGGGGCGATAGCAATCAGCCCCAGCATTTT. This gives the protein CSASRGDSNQPQHF.

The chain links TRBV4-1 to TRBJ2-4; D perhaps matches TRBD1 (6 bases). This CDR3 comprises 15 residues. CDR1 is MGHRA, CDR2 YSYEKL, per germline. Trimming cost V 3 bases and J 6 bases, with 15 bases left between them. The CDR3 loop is CASSHSGTQSNIQYF. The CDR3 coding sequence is TGCGCCAGCAGCCACTCCGGGACACAATCAAACATTCAGTACTTC.

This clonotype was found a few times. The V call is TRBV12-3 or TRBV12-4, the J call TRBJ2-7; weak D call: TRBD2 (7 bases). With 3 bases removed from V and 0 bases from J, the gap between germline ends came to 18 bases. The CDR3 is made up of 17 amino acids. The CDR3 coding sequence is TGTGCCAGCAGTTTGGGCGGGGGCGGCACCAACTCCTACGAGCAGTACTTC. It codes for CASSLGGGGTNSYEQYF.